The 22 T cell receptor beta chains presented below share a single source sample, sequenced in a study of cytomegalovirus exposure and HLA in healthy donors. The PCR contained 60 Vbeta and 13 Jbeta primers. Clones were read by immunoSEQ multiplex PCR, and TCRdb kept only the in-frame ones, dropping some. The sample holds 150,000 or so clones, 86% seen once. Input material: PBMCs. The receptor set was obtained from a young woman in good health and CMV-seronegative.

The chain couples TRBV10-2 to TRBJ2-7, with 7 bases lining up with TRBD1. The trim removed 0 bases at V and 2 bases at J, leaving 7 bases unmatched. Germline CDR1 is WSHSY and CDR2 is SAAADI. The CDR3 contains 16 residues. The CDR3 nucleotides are TGCGCCAGCAGTGAGTCAGCGACAGGGAAACCCTACGAGCAGTACTTC. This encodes CASSESATGKPYEQYF.

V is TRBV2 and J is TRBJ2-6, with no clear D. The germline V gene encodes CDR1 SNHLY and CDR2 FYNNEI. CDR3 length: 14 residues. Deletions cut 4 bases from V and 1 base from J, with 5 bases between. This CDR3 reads CASSAESGANVLTF. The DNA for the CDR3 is TGTGCCAGCAGTGCCGAGTCTGGGGCCAACGTCCTGACTTTC.

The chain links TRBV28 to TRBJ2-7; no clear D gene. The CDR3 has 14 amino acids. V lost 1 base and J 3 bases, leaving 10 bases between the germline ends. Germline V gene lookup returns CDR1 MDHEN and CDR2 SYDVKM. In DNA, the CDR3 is TGTGCCAGCAGTTTATTGCCGCTAAACTACGAGCAGTACTTC. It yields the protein CASSLLPLNYEQYF.

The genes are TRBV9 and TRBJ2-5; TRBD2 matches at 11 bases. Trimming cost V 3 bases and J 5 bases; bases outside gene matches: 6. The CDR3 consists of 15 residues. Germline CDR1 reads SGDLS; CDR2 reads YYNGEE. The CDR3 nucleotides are TGTGCCAGCAGCGAAGGGACTAGCGGTATCGAGACCCAGTACTTC. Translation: CASSEGTSGIETQYF.

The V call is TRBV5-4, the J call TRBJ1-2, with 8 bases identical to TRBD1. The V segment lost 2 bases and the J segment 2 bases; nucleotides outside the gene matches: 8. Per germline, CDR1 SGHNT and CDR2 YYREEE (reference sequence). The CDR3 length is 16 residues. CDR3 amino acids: CASSLDPQGANYGYTF. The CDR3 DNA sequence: TGTGCCAGCAGCTTAGATCCTCAGGGGGCGAACTATGGCTACACCTTC.

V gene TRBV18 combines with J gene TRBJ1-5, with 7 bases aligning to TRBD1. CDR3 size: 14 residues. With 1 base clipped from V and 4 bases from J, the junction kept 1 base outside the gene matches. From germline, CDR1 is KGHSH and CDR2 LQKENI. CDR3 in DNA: TGTGCCAGCTCACCACAGGGACAGAATCAGCCCCAGCATTTT. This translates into CASSPQGQNQPQHF.

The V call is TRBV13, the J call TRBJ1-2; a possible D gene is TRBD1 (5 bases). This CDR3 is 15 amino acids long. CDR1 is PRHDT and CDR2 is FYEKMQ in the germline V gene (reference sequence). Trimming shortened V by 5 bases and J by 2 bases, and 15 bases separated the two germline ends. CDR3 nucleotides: TGTGCCAGCAGCCACTCCGCGAAGGGGAACTATGGCTACACCTTC. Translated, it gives CASSHSAKGNYGYTF. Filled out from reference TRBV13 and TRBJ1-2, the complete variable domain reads AAGVIQSPRHLIKEKRETATLKCYPIPRHDTVYWYQQGPGQDPQFLISFYEKMQSDKGSIPDRFSAQQFSDYHSELNMSSLELGDSALYFCASSHSAKGNYGYTFGSGTRLTVV.

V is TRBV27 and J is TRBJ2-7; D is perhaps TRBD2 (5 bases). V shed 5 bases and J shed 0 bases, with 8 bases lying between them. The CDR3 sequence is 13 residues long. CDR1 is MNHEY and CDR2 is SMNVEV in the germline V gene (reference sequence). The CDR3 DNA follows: TGTGCCAGCAGTCCGGACTTCTCCTACGAGCAGTACTTC. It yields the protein CASSPDFSYEQYF.

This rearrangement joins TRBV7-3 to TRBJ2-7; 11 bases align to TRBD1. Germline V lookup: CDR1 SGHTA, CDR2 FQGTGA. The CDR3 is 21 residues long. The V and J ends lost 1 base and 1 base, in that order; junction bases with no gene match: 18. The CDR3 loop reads CASSLRDRGRAPGLLSYEQYF. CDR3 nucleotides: TGTGCCAGCAGCTTAAGGGACAGGGGGAGAGCTCCGGGACTACTATCCTACGAGCAGTACTTC. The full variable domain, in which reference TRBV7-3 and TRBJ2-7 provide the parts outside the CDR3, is GAGVSQTPSNKVTEKGKYVELRCDPISGHTALYWYRQSLGQGPEFLIYFQGTGAADDSGLPNDRFFAVRPEGSVSTLKIQRTERGDSAVYLCASSLRDRGRAPGLLSYEQYFGPGTRLTVT.

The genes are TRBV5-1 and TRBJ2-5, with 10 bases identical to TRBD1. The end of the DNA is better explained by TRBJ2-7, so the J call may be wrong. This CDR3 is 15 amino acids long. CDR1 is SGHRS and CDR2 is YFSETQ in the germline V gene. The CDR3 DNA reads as TGCGCCAGCAGCACCTGGGACAGGGGTAGCGACGAGCAGTACTTC. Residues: CASSTWDRGSDEQYF.

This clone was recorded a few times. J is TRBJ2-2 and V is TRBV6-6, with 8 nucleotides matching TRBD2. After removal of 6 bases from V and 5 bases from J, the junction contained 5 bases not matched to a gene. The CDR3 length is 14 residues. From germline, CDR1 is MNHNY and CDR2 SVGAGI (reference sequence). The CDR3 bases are TGTGCCAGCAGCGGGAGGGTTGTGACCGGGGAGCTGTTTTTT. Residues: CASSGRVVTGELFF.

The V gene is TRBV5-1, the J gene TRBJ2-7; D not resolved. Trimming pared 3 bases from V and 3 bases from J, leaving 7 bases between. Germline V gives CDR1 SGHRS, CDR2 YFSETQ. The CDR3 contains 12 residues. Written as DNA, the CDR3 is TGCGCCAGCAGCTCAAATCACTACGAGCAGTACTTC. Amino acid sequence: CASSSNHYEQYF.

The CDR3 DNA is TGTGCCAGCAGCTTGGCCGGGGGAAATCAGCCCCAGCATTTT. It is translated as CASSLAGGNQPQHF. V usage is TRBV5-4 and J usage is TRBJ1-5; possible D gene TRBD1, 5 bases. The CDR3 runs 14 residues. Trimming pared 0 bases from V and 4 bases from J, leaving 8 bases between. Looked up from germline, CDR1 is SGHNT and CDR2 is YYREEE (reference sequence).

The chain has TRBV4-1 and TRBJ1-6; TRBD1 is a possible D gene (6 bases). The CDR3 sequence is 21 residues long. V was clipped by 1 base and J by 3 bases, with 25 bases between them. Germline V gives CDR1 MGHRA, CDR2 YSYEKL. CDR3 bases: TGCGCCAGCAGCCAAGTGCAAATAAGGCCCAGCCTAGGGGGCTATAATTCACCCCTCCACTTT. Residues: CASSQVQIRPSLGGYNSPLHF.

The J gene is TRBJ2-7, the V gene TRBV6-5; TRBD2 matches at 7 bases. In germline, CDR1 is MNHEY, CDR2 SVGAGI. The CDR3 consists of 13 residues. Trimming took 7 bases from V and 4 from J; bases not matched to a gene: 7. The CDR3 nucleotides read TGTGCCAGCACCCCCGGGGGAGGGTACGAGCAGTACTTC. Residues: CASTPGGGYEQYF.

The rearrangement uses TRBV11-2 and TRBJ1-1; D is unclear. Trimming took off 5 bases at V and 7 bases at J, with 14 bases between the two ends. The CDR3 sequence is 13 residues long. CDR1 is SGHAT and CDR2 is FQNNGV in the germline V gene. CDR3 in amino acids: CASSPFAASEAFF. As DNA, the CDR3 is TGTGCCAGCAGCCCTTTTGCGGCGAGTGAAGCTTTCTTT.

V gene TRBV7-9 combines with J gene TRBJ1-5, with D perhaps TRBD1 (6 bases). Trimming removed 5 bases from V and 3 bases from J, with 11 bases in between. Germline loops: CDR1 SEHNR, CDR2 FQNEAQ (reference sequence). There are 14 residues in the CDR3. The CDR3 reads CASSDRDTNQPQHF. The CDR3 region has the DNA TGTGCCAGCAGCGATCGGGACACCAATCAGCCCCAGCATTTT.

The CDR3, as DNA: TGTGCCAGCAGCTATACGAACACCTTC. Amino acids: CASSYTNTF. The chain recombines TRBV27 with TRBJ1-2; D ambiguous. The CDR3 sequence is 9 residues long. The germline V gene encodes CDR1 MNHEY and CDR2 SMNVEV (reference sequence). Trimming left V 6 bases short and J 12 bases short, with 8 bases between.

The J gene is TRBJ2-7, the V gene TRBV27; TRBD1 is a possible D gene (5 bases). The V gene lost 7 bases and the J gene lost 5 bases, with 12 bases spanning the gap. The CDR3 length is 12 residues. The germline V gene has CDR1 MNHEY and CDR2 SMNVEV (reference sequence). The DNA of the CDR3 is TGTGCCAGCATGGGGCAGGTCCACGAGCAGTACTTC. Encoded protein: CASMGQVHEQYF.

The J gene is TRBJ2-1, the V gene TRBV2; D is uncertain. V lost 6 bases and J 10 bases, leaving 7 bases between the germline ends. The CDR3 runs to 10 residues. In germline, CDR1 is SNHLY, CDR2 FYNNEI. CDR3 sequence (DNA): TGTGCCAGCAGCCCTATAGAGCAGTTCTTC. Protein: CASSPIEQFF.

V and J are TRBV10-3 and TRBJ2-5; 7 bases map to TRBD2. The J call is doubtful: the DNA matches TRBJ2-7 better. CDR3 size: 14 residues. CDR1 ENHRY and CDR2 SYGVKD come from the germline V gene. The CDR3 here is CAISEGGGSYEQYF. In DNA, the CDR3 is TGTGCCATCAGTGAGGGGGGGGGATCCTACGAGCAGTACTTC.

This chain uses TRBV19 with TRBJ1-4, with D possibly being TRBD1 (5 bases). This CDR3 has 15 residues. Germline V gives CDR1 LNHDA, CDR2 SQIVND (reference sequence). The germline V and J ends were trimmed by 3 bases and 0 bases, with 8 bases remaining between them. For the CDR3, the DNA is TGTGCCAGTAGTATGGTGACAGCAACTAATGAAAAACTGTTTTTT. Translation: CASSMVTATNEKLFF.